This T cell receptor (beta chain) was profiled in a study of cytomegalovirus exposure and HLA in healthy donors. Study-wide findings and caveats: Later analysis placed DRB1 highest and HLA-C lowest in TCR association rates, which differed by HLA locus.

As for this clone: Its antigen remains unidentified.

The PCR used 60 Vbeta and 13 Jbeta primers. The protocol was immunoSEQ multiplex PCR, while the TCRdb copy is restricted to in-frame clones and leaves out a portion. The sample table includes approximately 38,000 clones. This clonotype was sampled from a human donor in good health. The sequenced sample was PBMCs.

In DNA, the CDR3 is TGTGCCAGCAGCTTCCGGGACAGGGCCGAAAAACTGTTTTTT. Translating it yields CASSFRDRAEKLFF. The chain links TRBV5-4 to TRBJ1-4, with 9 positions matching TRBD1. This CDR3 comprises 14 residues. Trimming took 2 bases from V and 8 from J; bases not matched to a gene: 4. Germline CDR1 and CDR2: SGHNT and YYREEE (reference sequence). Full variable domain (outside the CDR3, taken from reference TRBV5-4 and TRBJ1-4): ETGVTQSPTHLIKTRGQQVTLRCSSQSGHNTVSWYQQALGQGPQFIFQYYREEENGRGNFPPRFSGLQFPNYSSELNVNALELDDSALYLCASSFRDRAEKLFFGSGTQLSVL.